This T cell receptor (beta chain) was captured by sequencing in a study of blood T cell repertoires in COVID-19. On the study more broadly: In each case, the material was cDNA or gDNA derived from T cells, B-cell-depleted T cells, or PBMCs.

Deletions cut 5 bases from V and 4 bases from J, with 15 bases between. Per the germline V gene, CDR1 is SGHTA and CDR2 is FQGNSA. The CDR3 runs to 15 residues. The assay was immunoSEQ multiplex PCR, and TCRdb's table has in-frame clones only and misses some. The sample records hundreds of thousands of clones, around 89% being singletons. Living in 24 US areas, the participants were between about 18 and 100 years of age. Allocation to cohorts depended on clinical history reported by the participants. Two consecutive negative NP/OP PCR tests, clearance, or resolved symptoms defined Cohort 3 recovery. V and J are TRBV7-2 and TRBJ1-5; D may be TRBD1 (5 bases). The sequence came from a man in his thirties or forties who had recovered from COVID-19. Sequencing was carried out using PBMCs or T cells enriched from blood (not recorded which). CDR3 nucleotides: TGTGCCAGCAGCGTTAGCAGGGAAATGAATCAGCCCCAGCATTTT. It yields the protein CASSVSREMNQPQHF.